This TCR beta chain was recovered during a study of CD8+ T cells in alopecia areata (dated by TCRdb to the late 2010s). Some background on the complete study: Treated patients were enrolled in an open-label pilot trial of oral tofacitinib, 5 to 10 mg twice daily, for moderate-to-severe alopecia areata. RNA was obtained with the PAXgene miRNA kit for fixed scalp, the miRNeasy kit for PBMCs, and the RNeasy kit for mouse skin. Biopsies were taken from tofacitinib-treated patients at baseline and at 4 and 24 weeks of treatment, and a later scalp biopsy was taken in several of the tofacitinib-treated patients. TCRbeta CDR3 regions were amplified by immunoSEQ multiplex PCR using 35 Vbeta forward and 13 Jbeta reverse primers. Tofacitinib was administered for 6 to 18 months, and 6 months of follow-up off drug were then conducted to assess delayed response and recurrence. Scalp clonality was compared across normal scalp (n=4), patchy alopecia areata scalp (n=8), and alopecia totalis/universalis scalp (n=8). Human TCRbeta sequencing covered scalp tissue and sorted CD4+ and CD8+ peripheral blood T cells from patchy and totalis/universalis alopecia areata patients and healthy controls. To study T cell clonal expansion in alopecia areata, the researchers applied high-throughput TCRbeta sequencing to both the C3H/HeJ mouse model and human patients.

In regard to this clone: Its binding antigen is unknown. Per-base qualities were not stored, and no clone one base away is much larger.

The time point label on this specimen signifies: baseline before oral tofacitinib. Lesional scalp punch biopsies and peripheral blood were obtained from alopecia areata patients. PBMCs were isolated by density centrifugation and stained for CD3, CD4 and CD8, after which CD4+ and CD8+ T cells were sorted on a FACSAria. Here V drops 5 bases and J drops 8 bases, and the junction holds 6 bases not matched to any gene. CDR3 length: 12 amino acids, cysteine to phenylalanine. Only the CDR3 DNA stays, 36 bases, in frame from base 1. Via the germline V gene, CDR1 is SGHRS and CDR2 YFSETQ. General conclusions and limits of the study: Lesional scalp, especially in alopecia totalis/universalis, showed higher clonality and more expanded CD8+ clones than normal scalp, suggesting antigenic drive. Unlike mouse skin, which is dominated by gammadelta T cells, normal human skin has resident alphabeta T cells that are also sequenced, and this complicates analysis of the scalp TCR repertoire. TCR sequences shared between patients were less clear than in mice, possibly partly because of HLA diversity in the patient population.

Library preparation was by the immunoSEQ multiplex PCR assay. For TCR sequencing, RNA was extracted from every sample and reverse transcribed into cDNA to serve as template. First-strand cDNA was synthesized with SuperScript III using a 2:1 mix of oligo-dT and random hexamers. A synthetic immune receptor repertoire was used to gauge amplification bias, and whatever bias remained was removed computationally. On the authors' methods: After raw reads were preprocessed to remove errors, the CDR3 was defined following IMGT conventions as running from the conserved cysteine to phenylalanine. Clonality was computed by normalizing Shannon entropy by log2 of the number of productive unique TCRs and subtracting the result from 1. Whether scalp clones were CD4 or CD8 was inferred by matching scalp TCRbeta sequences against CD4 and CD8 repertoires sorted from blood. TCRdb stores this immuneACCESS table with in-frame sequences only. Part of the clones is absent; in the studies checked, under half of the shortfall reflects unresolved V genes, and no reason is known for the rest. The DNA was the basis for D and trimming; V, J and clone size are from that table. This sample comprises over 200,000 clones, 50% to 60% of them detected only once. The biggest ten clones account for under 0.5% of the sample.

The chain joins TRBV5-1 to TRBJ1-2, and 7 bases in between align with TRBD1. This TCR was recovered from a human donor with alopecia areata. The specimen was CD4+ T cells sorted from blood, collected at week 0. CDR3 loop: CASSSDRKGYTF. The sequenced DNA is TGCGCCAGCAGTTCGGACAGGAAGGGCTACACCTTC. With all but the CDR3 taken from the reference TRBV5-1 and TRBJ1-2 genes, the full variable domain is: KAGVTQTPRYLIKTRGQQVTLSCSPISGHRSVSWYQQTPGQGLQFLFEYFSETQRNKGNFPGRFSGRQFSNSRSEMNVSTLELGDSALYLCASSSDRKGYTFGSGTRLTVV.